This TCR beta chain was identified in a study of T cells in Graves' hyperthyroidism and ophthalmopathy. This clonotype was seen repeatedly, ten times or more. Its antigen remains unknown. V was trimmed by 6 bases and J by 6 bases, leaving 17 bases between them. From germline, CDR1 is SNHLY and CDR2 FYNNEI. The CDR3 has 14 amino acids. RNA transcripts served as the template for amplifying TCR beta CDR3 regions. With the HTBI primer set, the TCR CDR3 went through a first round of RT-PCR. Using its own MiXCR run on the multiplex PCR reads, TCRdb lists one record per CDR3 protein. The sample lists hundreds of thousands of distinct CDR3 sequences, about 45% seen once, with under 8.5% in the top ten. Exclusion criteria comprised uncontrolled infection, other autoimmune disease, pregnancy or lactation. General study points: Separation of ophthalmopathy from stable hyperthyroidism was achieved by a 13 V-J model.

The chain joins TRBV2 to TRBJ1-1, with a possible D match to TRBD1 (5 bases). This TCR was sampled from an adult man with Graves' disease, either hyperthyroidism or ophthalmopathy (not recorded which). Source material: peripheral blood or thyroid tissue (not recorded which). The CDR3 DNA follows: TGTGCCAGCAGGCGGGACCCACGCTTCGCTGAAGCTTTCTTT. Amino acid sequence: CASRRDPRFAEAFF. The full variable domain, in which reference TRBV2 and TRBJ1-1 provide the parts outside the CDR3, is EPEVTQTPSHQVTQMGQEVILRCVPISNHLYFYWYRQILGQKVEFLVSFYNNEISEKSEIFDDQFSVERPDGSNFTLKIRSTKLEDSAMYFCASRRDPRFAEAFFGQGTRLTVV.